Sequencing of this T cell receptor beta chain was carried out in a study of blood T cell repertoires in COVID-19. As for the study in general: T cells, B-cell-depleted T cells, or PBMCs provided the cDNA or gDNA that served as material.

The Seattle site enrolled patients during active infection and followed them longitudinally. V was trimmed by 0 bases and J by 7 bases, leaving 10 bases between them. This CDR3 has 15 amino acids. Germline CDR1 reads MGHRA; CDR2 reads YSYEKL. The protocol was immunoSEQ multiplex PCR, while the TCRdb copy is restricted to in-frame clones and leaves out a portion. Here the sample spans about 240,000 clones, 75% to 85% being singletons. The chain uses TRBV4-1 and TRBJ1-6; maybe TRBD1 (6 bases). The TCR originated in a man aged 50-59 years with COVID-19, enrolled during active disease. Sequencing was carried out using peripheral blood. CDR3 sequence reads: CASSQEDRQNSPLHF. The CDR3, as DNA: TGCGCCAGCAGCCAAGAAGACAGGCAGAATTCACCCCTCCACTTT.